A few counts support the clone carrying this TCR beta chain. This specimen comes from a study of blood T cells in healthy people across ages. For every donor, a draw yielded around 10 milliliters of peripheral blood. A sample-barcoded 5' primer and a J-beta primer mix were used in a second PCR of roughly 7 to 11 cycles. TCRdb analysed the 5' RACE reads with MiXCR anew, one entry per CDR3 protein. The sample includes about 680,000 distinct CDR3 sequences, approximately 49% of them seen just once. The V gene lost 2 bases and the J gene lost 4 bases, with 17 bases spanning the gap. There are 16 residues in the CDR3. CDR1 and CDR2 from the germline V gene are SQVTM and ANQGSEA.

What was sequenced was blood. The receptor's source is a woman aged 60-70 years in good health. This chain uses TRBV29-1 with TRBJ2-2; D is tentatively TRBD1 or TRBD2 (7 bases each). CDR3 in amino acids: CSVESRGGRSTGELFF. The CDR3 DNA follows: TGCAGCGTTGAATCCAGGGGGGGCCGAAGCACCGGGGAGCTGTTTTTT.